One and the same sample provided the 30 T cell receptor beta chains below, sequenced in a study of T-cell memory formation after mild COVID-19. MiXCR, run by TCRdb on the 5' RACE reads, gives a single entry per CDR3 protein. The sample includes about 470,000 distinct CDR3 sequences, about 20% of them seen just once. The sequenced sample consisted of PBMCs or a T cell subset sorted from them (not recorded which). The receptors derive from an adult woman who had mild COVID-19 (a few samples of this study predate the infection). Cell type and time point are not known.

This chain uses TRBV5-6 with TRBJ1-1; TRBD1 might be the D (5 bases). CDR3 size: 15 residues. Trimming shortened V by 0 bases and J by 1 base, and 10 bases separated the two germline ends. Germline CDR1 is SGHDT and CDR2 is YYEEEE. CDR3 amino acids: CASSLVGVQNTEAFF. CDR3 bases: TGTGCCAGCAGCTTGGTGGGGGTCCAGAACACTGAAGCTTTCTTT.

In its sample, this clonotype was seen many times. The chain has TRBV10-3 and TRBJ2-3; D is uncertain. Trimming removed 8 bases from V and 4 bases from J, with 10 bases in between. This CDR3 comprises 12 residues. Germline lookup yields CDR1 ENHRY and CDR2 SYGVKD. CDR3 in DNA: TGTGCCATCCAAGGACCCTCAGATACGCAGTATTTT. Its protein is CAIQGPSDTQYF.

This clonotype was detected only a few times. The chain is built from TRBV20-1 and TRBJ2-7; the D is unclear. V lost 6 bases, J lost 3 bases, and 18 bases lay in between. The CDR3 extends over 14 amino acids. Germline V gene sequence: CDR1 DFQATT, CDR2 SNEGSKA (reference sequence). The CDR3 reads CSAGRPQKNYEQYF. The DNA of the CDR3 is TGCAGTGCCGGGCGGCCCCAGAAAAACTACGAGCAGTACTTC.

This clonotype was observed a handful of times. The chain carries TRBV24-1 and TRBJ2-1; TRBD2 is a possible D gene (5 bases). With 7 bases removed from V and 4 bases from J, the gap between germline ends came to 10 bases. The CDR3 has 13 residues. Germline V gene lookup returns CDR1 KGHDR and CDR2 SFDVKD. For the CDR3, the DNA is TGTGCCACCAGACTCGGGGAGTACAATGAGCAGTTCTTC. This translates into CATRLGEYNEQFF.

V is TRBV14 and J is TRBJ1-2; D is unresolved. Germline loops: CDR1 SGHDN, CDR2 FVKESK. The CDR3 runs to 14 residues. Between the trimmed V and J ends, which lost 4 bases and 4 bases, there was a span of 13 bases. The CDR3 region is CASSPFRGGYGYTF. Written as DNA, the CDR3 is TGTGCCAGCAGCCCTTTCCGGGGAGGCTATGGCTACACCTTC. The full variable domain, rest sourced from reference TRBV14 and TRBJ1-2, is EAGVTQFPSHSVIEKGQTVTLRCDPISGHDNLYWYRRVMGKEIKFLLHFVKESKQDESGMPNNRFLAERTGGTYSTLKVQPAELEDSGVYFCASSPFRGGYGYTFGSGTRLTVV.

In this sample, this clonotype turned up a few times. This rearrangement joins TRBV10-3 to TRBJ2-1; tentatively, D is TRBD1 or TRBD2 (5 bases each). With 3 bases removed from V and 9 bases from J, the gap between germline ends came to 6 bases. The CDR3 has 11 amino acids. Germline-derived CDR1 and CDR2 are ENHRY and SYGVKD. The CDR3 sequence is CAISDGGEQFF. In nucleotides, the CDR3 is TGTGCCATCAGTGATGGGGGTGAGCAGTTCTTC.

This clonotype was observed a few times. This chain links TRBV29-1 with TRBJ1-1; possibly TRBD1 for D (6 bases). The CDR3 is made up of 14 amino acids. Germline lookup yields CDR1 SQVTM and CDR2 ANQGSEA. The germline V and J ends were trimmed by 4 bases and 0 bases, with 12 bases remaining between them. CDR3 DNA: TGCAGCGTTGCCTTACAGGGTATGAACACTGAAGCTTTCTTT. Amino acid sequence: CSVALQGMNTEAFF.

This clonotype was seen a handful of times. The CDR3 nucleotides read TGTGCCAGCAGCTGGAATCGACAGGGAACAAATGAAAAACTGTTTTTT. This gives the protein CASSWNRQGTNEKLFF. The chain employs TRBV7-9 and TRBJ1-4; 7 bases are a match to TRBD1. CDR3 length equals 16 residues. V trimming: 4 bases; J trimming: 5 bases; junction bases outside the gene matches: 10. Germline V gives CDR1 SEHNR, CDR2 FQNEAQ (reference sequence).

The table lists this clonotype with a few counts. The chain joins TRBV20-1 to TRBJ1-1, with D possibly being TRBD1 (6 bases). With 1 base removed from V and 6 bases from J, the gap between germline ends came to 12 bases. Per germline, CDR1 DFQATT and CDR2 SNEGSKA (reference sequence). CDR3 length equals 13 residues. In DNA form, the CDR3 reads TGCAGTGCTAGAGCCCGGGGGCGGCCTGAAGCTTTCTTT. Its protein product is CSARARGRPEAFF.

The V call is TRBV7-2, the J call TRBJ2-1; TRBD1 aligns across 10 bases. V dropped 5 bases and J dropped 5; count of bases not matched to a gene: 6. Germline V gene lookup returns CDR1 SGHTA and CDR2 FQGNSA. The CDR3 extends over 15 amino acids. CDR3 in amino acids: CASSTGQGIHNEQFF. In DNA, the CDR3 is TGTGCCAGCAGCACGGGACAGGGGATCCACAATGAGCAGTTCTTC.

This clonotype was observed a few times. The rearrangement uses TRBV7-6 and TRBJ2-1, with a tentative D call TRBD2 (5 bases). The V end was cut by 4 bases, the J end by 6 bases, with 16 bases between. The CDR3 covers 15 residues. Germline V gives CDR1 SGHVS, CDR2 FNYEAQ. The CDR3 loop reads CASSSQTGSGNEQFF. CDR3 coding DNA: TGTGCCAGCAGCTCCCAGACTGGCAGCGGCAATGAGCAGTTCTTC. Full variable domain (rest looked up from reference TRBV7-6 and TRBJ2-1): GAGVSQSPRYKVTKRGQDVALRCDPISGHVSLYWYRQALGQGPEFLTYFNYEAQQDKSGLPNDRFSAERPEGSISTLTIQRTEQRDSAMYRCASSSQTGSGNEQFFGPGTRLTVL.

This chain links TRBV2 with TRBJ2-1; 10 positions agree with TRBD2. Germline V gene sequence: CDR1 SNHLY, CDR2 FYNNEI. J gave up 5 bases and V 4 bases, and 8 bases lay outside the gene matches. The CDR3 loop spans 16 amino acids. CDR3 sequence (DNA): TGTGCCAGCAGTGGAGAGAGCGGGGGGGCCGACAATGAGCAGTTCTTC. It is translated as CASSGESGGADNEQFF.

The genes are TRBV11-2 and TRBJ2-7; 12 positions match TRBD2. With V trimmed by 7 bases and J by 0 bases, 10 bases remained unmatched. CDR1 SGHAT and CDR2 FQNNGV come from the germline V gene. This CDR3 has 17 amino acids. This CDR3 is CASTPTGLAGYSYEQYF. CDR3 DNA: TGTGCCAGCACCCCCACAGGACTAGCGGGATACTCCTACGAGCAGTACTTC. Complete variable domain (other parts from reference TRBV11-2 and TRBJ2-7): EAGVAQSPRYKIIEKRQSVAFWCNPISGHATLYWYQQILGQGPKLLIQFQNNGVVDDSQLPKDRFSAERLKGVDSTLKIQPAKLEDSAVYLCASTPTGLAGYSYEQYFGPGTRLTVT.

This clonotype was counted many times. This chain connects TRBV7-2 to TRBJ2-5; D tentatively fits TRBD1 or TRBD2 (6 bases each). The CDR3 runs to 14 residues. Germline V gives CDR1 SGHTA, CDR2 FQGNSA. Trimming shortened V by 5 bases and J by 2 bases, and 12 bases separated the two germline ends. The CDR3 nucleotides read TGTGCCAGCAGCGGAGGGGGGCGACAAGAGACCCAGTACTTC. It encodes CASSGGGRQETQYF.

The gene calls are TRBV30 and TRBJ2-5; TRBD1 matches 7 bases. The CDR3 totals 15 residues. J was trimmed by 2 bases and V by 0 bases; bases with no gene match: 6. Germline V lookup: CDR1 GTSNPN, CDR2 SVGIG (reference sequence). CDR3 amino acids: CAWSVTGTVQETQYF. Written as DNA, the CDR3 is TGTGCCTGGAGTGTTACGGGGACAGTACAAGAGACCCAGTACTTC.

Notes on this clonotype: One end of the junction varies from germline; a read error may be responsible. The chain combines TRBV27 with TRBJ1-2; no definite D call. The CDR3 spans 17 residues. Germline CDR1 MNHEY, CDR2 SMNVEV (reference sequence). The CDR3 sequence: CASSFPRTYNIGIFPDF. The CDR3 nucleotides read TGTGCCAGCAGTTTCCCCCGGACCTATAATATCGGAATTTTTCCAGACTTC.

The genes are TRBV5-4 and TRBJ1-1; a possible D gene is TRBD1 (5 bases). The CDR3 has 16 amino acids. The V and J ends lost 0 bases and 6 bases respectively, with 18 bases between them. Germline assignment: CDR1 SGHNT and CDR2 YYREEE (reference sequence). The CDR3 is CASSLGGRDPLPEAFF. CDR3 coding DNA: TGTGCCAGCAGCTTGGGGGGCAGGGACCCACTCCCTGAAGCTTTCTTT.

The chain couples TRBV30 to TRBJ2-1; 10 bases map to TRBD2. The J segment lost 3 bases and the V segment lost 2 bases, leaving 1 base of the junction unmatched. Per the germline V gene, CDR1 is GTSNPN and CDR2 is SVGIG (reference sequence). The CDR3 is 14 residues long. This CDR3 reads CAWSIAGGYNEQFF. The CDR3 nucleotides read TGTGCCTGGAGTATAGCGGGGGGCTACAATGAGCAGTTCTTC. The full variable domain, completed using reference TRBV30 and TRBJ2-1, is SQTIHQWPATLVQPVGSPLSLECTVEGTSNPNLYWYRQAAGRGLQLLFYSVGIGQISSEVPQNLSASRPQDRQFILSSKKLLLSDSGFYLCAWSIAGGYNEQFFGPGTRLTVL.

The chain uses TRBV7-6 and TRBJ2-2, with D hard to call. Trimming cost V 5 bases and J 3 bases, with 16 bases left between them. The V gene's germline CDR1 is SGHVS and CDR2 FNYEAQ. The CDR3 is made up of 16 amino acids. Here the CDR3 DNA reads TGTGCCAGCAGCACCGGACCAGACCTTCACACCGGGGAGCTGTTTTTT. Its protein is CASSTGPDLHTGELFF. The full variable domain, its missing parts supplied by reference TRBV7-6 and TRBJ2-2, is GAGVSQSPRYKVTKRGQDVALRCDPISGHVSLYWYRQALGQGPEFLTYFNYEAQQDKSGLPNDRFSAERPEGSISTLTIQRTEQRDSAMYRCASSTGPDLHTGELFFGEGSRLTVL.

In this sample, this clonotype turned up a few times. This rearrangement joins TRBV6-1 to TRBJ1-1; D is unclear. The germline CDR1 and CDR2 sequences are MNHNS and SASEGT. The V end was cut by 1 base, the J end by 4 bases, with 13 bases between. The CDR3 runs 15 residues. DNA for the CDR3: TGTGCCAGCAGTGAAGTAGCCCCCGCTGGCACTGAAGCTTTCTTT. It codes for CASSEVAPAGTEAFF.

The sample holds a few counts of this clonotype. The chain employs TRBV5-1 and TRBJ1-4; no definite D call. This CDR3 spans 12 amino acids. Trimming removed 0 bases from V and 13 bases from J, with 10 bases in between. CDR1 SGHRS and CDR2 YFSETQ come from the germline V gene. The CDR3 loop reads CASSLVGRRLFF. CDR3 in DNA: TGCGCCAGCAGCTTGGTTGGACGACGACTGTTTTTT.

This clonotype has just a few counts. This sequence joins TRBV25-1 and TRBJ1-1; TRBD1 might be the D (5 bases). CDR1 and CDR2 (germline): MGHDK, SYGVNS. V lost 8 bases and J 1 base, leaving 5 bases between the germline ends. This CDR3 has 11 residues. The CDR3 bases are TGTGCCAGCGGGGCGAACACTGAAGCTTTCTTT. It yields the protein CASGANTEAFF. Full variable domain (remainder filled in from reference TRBV25-1 and TRBJ1-1): EADIYQTPRYLVIGTGKKITLECSQTMGHDKMYWYQQDPGMELHLIHYSYGVNSTEKGDLSSESTVSRIRTEHFPLTLESARPSHTSQYLCASGANTEAFFGQGTRLTVV.

The chain joins TRBV5-5 to TRBJ2-5; possible D gene TRBD1, 5 bases. Germline CDR1 is SGHKS and CDR2 is YYEKEE (reference sequence). This CDR3 spans 13 amino acids. The V and J ends lost 2 bases and 4 bases respectively, with 9 bases between them. CDR3 loop: CASSFPQGETQYF. CDR3 bases: TGTGCCAGCAGCTTCCCCCAGGGAGAGACCCAGTACTTC.

In this sample, this clonotype turned up a few times. The genes are TRBV12-3 or TRBV12-4 and TRBJ1-1, with no clear D. Trimming shortened V by 5 bases and J by 2 bases, and 12 bases separated the two germline ends. CDR3 size: 14 residues. The CDR3 is CASSPIAPNTEAFF. The CDR3 DNA is TGTGCCAGCAGTCCCATAGCCCCTAACACTGAAGCTTTCTTT.

This clonotype showed up just a few times. The DNA of the CDR3 is TGCAGTGCTAGAGCCCTAGCGACAGGCACCGGGGAGCTGTTTTTT. Protein sequence: CSARALATGTGELFF. V gene TRBV20-1 combines with J gene TRBJ2-2, with D tentatively TRBD1 or TRBD2 (6 bases each). This CDR3 is 15 amino acids long. Trimming left V 1 base short and J 4 bases short, with 13 bases between. Germline V gene sequence: CDR1 DFQATT, CDR2 SNEGSKA (reference sequence).

The genes are TRBV5-1 and TRBJ2-3; D is unresolved. CDR1 and CDR2 (germline): SGHRS, YFSETQ. The length of the CDR3 is 13 residues. V shed 4 bases and J shed 2 bases, with 8 bases lying between them. The CDR3 region has the DNA TGCGCCAGCAGCCCTTACCCCACAGATACGCAGTATTTT. Its translation: CASSPYPTDTQYF.

This clonotype was counted once. The V and J genes are TRBV19 and TRBJ2-7, with 8 bases that match TRBD2. CDR3 length: 17 residues. V dropped 2 bases and J dropped 3; count of bases not matched to a gene: 12. Germline values: CDR1 LNHDA, CDR2 SQIVND (reference sequence). CDR3 in amino acids: CASSIFTSAGALYEQYF. The DNA of the CDR3 is TGTGCCAGTAGTATATTTACCTCAGCGGGAGCACTCTACGAGCAGTACTTC.

This sequence joins TRBV2 and TRBJ2-1; maybe TRBD2 (6 bases). The germline V gene encodes CDR1 SNHLY and CDR2 FYNNEI. Trimming shortened V by 2 bases and J by 7 bases, and 24 bases separated the two germline ends. The CDR3 has 18 residues. CDR3 amino acids: CASSEQLGAGPRSNEQFF. The CDR3 nucleotides are TGTGCCAGCAGTGAACAGTTAGGCGCGGGGCCGAGAAGTAATGAGCAGTTCTTC.

This clonotype was found a few times. CDR3 in DNA: TGTGCCAGCAGCCGGACAGGTCAGCCCCAGCATTTT. Its protein product is CASSRTGQPQHF. V gene TRBV7-9 combines with J gene TRBJ1-5, with 7 bases aligning to TRBD1. Trimming at V came to 5 bases and at J to 6 bases, leaving 1 base not matched to a gene. CDR1 is SEHNR and CDR2 is FQNEAQ in the germline V gene (reference sequence). CDR3 length: 12 amino acids.

The CDR3 sequence is CASSLTLESYNEQFF. DNA of the CDR3: TGTGCCAGCAGTCTGACACTCGAATCCTACAATGAGCAGTTCTTC. The gene calls are TRBV12-3 or TRBV12-4 and TRBJ2-1, with unresolved D. V was trimmed by 5 bases and J by 1 base, leaving 12 bases between them. CDR3 length: 15 residues.